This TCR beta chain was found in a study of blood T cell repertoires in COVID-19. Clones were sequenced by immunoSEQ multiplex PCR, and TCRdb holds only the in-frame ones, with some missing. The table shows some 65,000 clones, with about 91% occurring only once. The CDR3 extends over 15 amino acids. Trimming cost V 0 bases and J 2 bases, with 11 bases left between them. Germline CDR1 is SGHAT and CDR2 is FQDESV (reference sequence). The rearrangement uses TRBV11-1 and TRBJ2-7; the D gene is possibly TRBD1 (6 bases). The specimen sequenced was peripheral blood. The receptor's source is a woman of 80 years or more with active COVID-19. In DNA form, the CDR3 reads TGTGCCAGCAGCTTAGCCTACAGGGATACCTACGAGCAGTACTTC. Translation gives CASSLAYRDTYEQYF.